This T cell receptor (beta chain) was captured by sequencing in a study of blood T cell repertoires in COVID-19. Whole-study context: Sources were T cells, B-cell-depleted T cells, or PBMCs; the material itself was cDNA or gDNA.

The method was immunoSEQ multiplex PCR; TCRdb's version includes in-frame clones alone and lacks a portion of them. The profile shows under 500,000 clones, 87% of them singletons. Across about 22 US areas, participants ranged in age from roughly 18 to 95 years. Participant reports of clinical history set cohort assignment. Germline V CDR1 and CDR2: SEHNR, FQNEAQ (reference sequence). V dropped 2 bases and J dropped 4 bases, with 11 bases sitting between them. This CDR3 region has 14 residues. The source material was PBMCs or T cells enriched from blood (not recorded which). This TCR derives from a woman aged 18-29 years with acute COVID-19. V usage is TRBV7-9 and J usage is TRBJ2-5, with D hard to call. This CDR3 is CASSLSSGTETQYF. The DNA of the CDR3 is TGTGCCAGCAGCTTATCATCGGGTACAGAGACCCAGTACTTC.